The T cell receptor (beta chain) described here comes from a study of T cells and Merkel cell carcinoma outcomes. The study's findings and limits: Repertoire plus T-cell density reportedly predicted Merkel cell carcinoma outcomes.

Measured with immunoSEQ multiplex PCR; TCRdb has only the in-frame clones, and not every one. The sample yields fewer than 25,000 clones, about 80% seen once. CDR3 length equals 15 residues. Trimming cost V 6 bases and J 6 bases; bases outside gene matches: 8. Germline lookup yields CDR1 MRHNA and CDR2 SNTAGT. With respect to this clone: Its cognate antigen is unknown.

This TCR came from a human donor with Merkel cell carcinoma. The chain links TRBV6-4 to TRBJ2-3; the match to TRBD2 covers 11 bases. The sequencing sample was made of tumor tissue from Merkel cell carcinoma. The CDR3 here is CASSPTSGGLDTQYF. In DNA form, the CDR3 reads TGTGCCAGCAGCCCTACTAGCGGGGGTTTGGATACGCAGTATTTT.